This T cell receptor (beta chain) originates from a study of OX40 agonist ivuxolimab in advanced cancers. CDR3 length: 11 residues. Germline V gene lookup returns CDR1 DFQATT and CDR2 SNEGSKA (reference sequence). The V gene lost 6 bases and the J gene lost 5 bases, with 11 bases spanning the gap. Data came from immunoSEQ multiplex PCR; TCRdb stores just in-frame clones and leaves some out. The sample carries under 85,000 clones, around 94% recorded once. This TCR was recovered from an adult with an advanced solid tumor such as melanoma, head and neck, liver or kidney cancer. This chain connects TRBV20-1 to TRBJ2-7, with D perhaps TRBD1 (5 bases). The specimen comprised CD4+ or CD8+ T cells sorted from blood, sampled in a trial of the OX40 agonist ivuxolimab. Written as DNA, the CDR3 is TGCAGTGCCCCAGGGAATCACGAGCAGTACTTC. Protein sequence: CSAPGNHEQYF.